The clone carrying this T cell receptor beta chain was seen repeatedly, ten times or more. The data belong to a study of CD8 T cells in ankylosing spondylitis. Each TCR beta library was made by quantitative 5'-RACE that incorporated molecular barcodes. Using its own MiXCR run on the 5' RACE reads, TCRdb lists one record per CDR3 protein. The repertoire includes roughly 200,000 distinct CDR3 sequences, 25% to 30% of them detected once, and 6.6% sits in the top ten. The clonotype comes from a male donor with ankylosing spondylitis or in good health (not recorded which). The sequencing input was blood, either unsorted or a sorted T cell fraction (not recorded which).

As DNA, the CDR3 is TGCAGTGCTAGCTCGGGTAAAGAGACCCAGTACTTC. It specifies CSASSGKETQYF. V and J are TRBV20-1 and TRBJ2-5; no clear D. The CDR3 consists of 12 residues. CDR1 and CDR2 from the germline V gene are DFQATT and SNEGSKA (reference sequence). Deletions cut 3 bases from V and 3 bases from J, with 8 bases between.